The clone carrying this T cell receptor beta chain was detected once. Its antigen is not identified. This entry is derived from a study of PD-1 blockade in classical Hodgkin lymphoma. Study findings and constraints: Newly diagnosed and completely responding patients shared comparable baseline diversity.

TCRdb's copy holds only in-frame clones and misses some; the assay was immunoSEQ multiplex PCR. In the table there are tens of thousands of clones, over 75% of which are singletons. This sample's time point: cycle 4 day 1 (C4D1), after 5 to 7 weeks of nivolumab. After autologous stem cell transplantation all patients relapsed, and prior brentuximab vedotin exposure differed between cohorts. This CDR3 has 14 residues. V was shortened by 7 bases and J by 3 bases, with 15 bases between the two germline ends. In germline, CDR1 is MRHNA, CDR2 SNTAGT. This sample comprised peripheral blood mononuclear cells (PBMCs), obtained before the fourth cycle of nivolumab. The clonotype was recovered from a human donor with classical Hodgkin lymphoma. The rearrangement links TRBV6-4 to TRBJ1-2, with unresolved D. The CDR3 bases are TGTGCCAGCAAACGAGGAAGAGGAGACTATGGCTACACCTTC. This codes for CASKRGRGDYGYTF.